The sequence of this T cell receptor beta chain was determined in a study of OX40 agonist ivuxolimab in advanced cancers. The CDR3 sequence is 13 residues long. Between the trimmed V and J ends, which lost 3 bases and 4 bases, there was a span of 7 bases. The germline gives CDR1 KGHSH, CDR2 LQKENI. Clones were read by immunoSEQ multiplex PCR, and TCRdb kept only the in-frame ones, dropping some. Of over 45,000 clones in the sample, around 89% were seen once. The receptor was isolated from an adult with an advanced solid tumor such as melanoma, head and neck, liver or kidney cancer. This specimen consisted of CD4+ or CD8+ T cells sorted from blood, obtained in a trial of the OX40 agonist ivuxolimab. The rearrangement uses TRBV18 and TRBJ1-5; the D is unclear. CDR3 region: CASSPGRNQPQHF. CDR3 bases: TGTGCCAGCTCACCTGGACGGAATCAGCCCCAGCATTTT.